Listed here is a single T cell receptor (beta chain). Sequencing was performed with immunoSEQ multiplex PCR; in TCRdb, only in-frame clones are kept and a portion is missing. In the table there are about 73,000 clones, more than 85% of which are singletons. The CDR3 extends over 14 amino acids. This specimen belongs to a study of OX40 agonist ivuxolimab in advanced cancers. The TCR sequence derives from an adult with an advanced solid tumor such as melanoma, head and neck, liver or kidney cancer. V usage is TRBV21-1 and J usage is TRBJ1-4. TRBV21-1 is a known pseudogene. The source was CD4+ or CD8+ T cells sorted from blood, collected in a trial of the OX40 agonist ivuxolimab. The CDR3 reads CASSMSATNEKLFF. For the CDR3, the DNA is TGTGCCAGCAGCATGAGCGCAACTAATGAAAAACTGTTTTTT.